This TCR beta chain was captured by sequencing in a study of breast tumors, draining lymph nodes, adjacent tissues. TCRdb redid the calling of the multiplex PCR reads with MiXCR, one entry per CDR3 protein. Of about 180,000 distinct CDR3 sequences in the sample, around a third are singletons; the top ten hold approximately 4.2%. The lymph nodes were axillary draining lymph nodes from breast cancer patients. Notes on this clonotype: No conserved phenylalanine or tryptophan ends this CDR3, so it is likely a read error.

This CDR3 has 14 amino acids. Germline CDR1 reads LGHDT; CDR2 reads YNNKEL (reference sequence). V lost 5 bases to trimming and J lost 5 bases; unmatched junction nucleotides: 5. The TCR originated in a female donor with breast cancer. Some clones in this sample may be carry-over from other donors' samples. The sequenced material came from axillary lymph node tissue. The J gene is TRBJ2-2, the V gene TRBV3-1; 7 bases fit TRBD1. The CDR3 DNA sequence: TGTGCCAGCAGCGCGAACAGGGGTACCGGGGAGCTGTTTCTT. Amino acid sequence: CASSANRGTGELFL.